These 22 T cell receptor beta chains came from one sample sequenced in a study of T cell changes during pregnancy in multiple sclerosis. Only in-frame clones appear in the TCRdb table, and some are missing; sequencing was by immunoSEQ multiplex PCR. The repertoire holds tens of thousands of clones, with approximately 90% as singletons. The sample here was peripheral blood, taken in the first trimester of pregnancy. These receptors came from a female donor with multiple sclerosis, enrolled in a pregnancy study.

This clone turned up a few times. V gene TRBV7-9 combines with J gene TRBJ1-2; D is perhaps TRBD1 (6 bases). The CDR3 is 14 residues long. Trimming pared 5 bases from V and 6 bases from J, leaving 16 bases between. Germline CDR1 is SEHNR and CDR2 is FQNEAQ (reference sequence). CDR3 bases: TGTGCCAGCAGCCTGCCAGGACAGTCCGATGGCTACACCTTC. Protein: CASSLPGQSDGYTF. The variable domain in full, completed from reference TRBV7-9 and TRBJ1-2, reads DTGVSQNPRHKITKRGQNVTFRCDPISEHNRLYWYRQTLGQGPEFLTYFQNEAQLEKSRLLSDRFSAERPKGSFSTLEIQRTEQGDSAMYLCASSLPGQSDGYTFGSGTRLTVV.

This clone has only one observation. The chain uses TRBV6-6 and TRBJ1-5; 10 bases map to TRBD1. Germline CDR1 is MNHNY and CDR2 is SVGAGI (reference sequence). This CDR3 comprises 15 residues. V lost 7 bases and J lost 5; bases outside the gene matches: 8. The CDR3 coding sequence is TGTGCCAGCACCCATTCGACAGGGGGCTATCAGCCCCAGCATTTT. Protein: CASTHSTGGYQPQHF.

The V call is TRBV6-5, the J call TRBJ2-7, with 8 bases aligning to TRBD1. Unmatched junction bases numbered 9, after V lost 6 bases and J lost 2 bases. Per the germline V gene, CDR1 is MNHEY and CDR2 is SVGAGI. The CDR3 consists of 15 residues. This chain's CDR3 is CASRTGVFGTYEQYF. The CDR3 coding sequence is TGTGCCAGCAGGACAGGGGTTTTCGGTACCTACGAGCAGTACTTC.

This clone was counted between two and nine times. The chain joins TRBV25-1 to TRBJ1-5, with D tentatively TRBD1 (6 bases). The CDR3 is made up of 14 amino acids. Trimming took off 2 bases at V and 5 bases at J, with 10 bases between the two ends. CDR1 is MGHDK and CDR2 is SYGVNS in the germline V gene. The CDR3 loop is CASSERGIYQPQHF. The CDR3 DNA is TGTGCCAGCAGTGAAAGGGGGATATATCAGCCCCAGCATTTT.

About this clone: The germline gene is not matched at one end of the junction; a read error may be the cause. The chain is built from TRBV6-1 and TRBJ2-5; TRBD2 agrees at 12 bases. The CDR3 covers 17 residues. Germline V gene lookup returns CDR1 MNHNS and CDR2 SASEGT. The CDR3: CVSSDRLAGDPQETQYF. For the CDR3, the DNA is TGTGTCAGCAGTGATAGACTAGCGGGGGATCCGCAAGAGACCCAGTACTTC.

V is TRBV28 and J is TRBJ2-7; the D gene is possibly TRBD2 (6 bases). V gave up 4 bases and J gave up 7 bases, with 20 bases separating them. Looked up from germline, CDR1 is MDHEN and CDR2 is SYDVKM. CDR3 length: 15 amino acids. The CDR3 sequence is CASSSAGSGDYEQYF. CDR3 nucleotides: TGTGCCAGCAGTTCCGCCGGGTCGGGAGATTATGAGCAGTACTTC.

V usage is TRBV7-2 and J usage is TRBJ1-6; 10 nucleotides line up with TRBD1. This CDR3 comprises 16 residues. Germline V gives CDR1 SGHTA, CDR2 FQGNSA. V lost 5 bases to trimming and J lost 6 bases; unmatched junction nucleotides: 7. CDR3 amino acids: CASSALTGGGNSPLHF. In DNA, the CDR3 is TGTGCCAGCAGCGCCCTGACAGGGGGCGGTAATTCACCCCTCCACTTT.

The chain has TRBV29-1 and TRBJ2-2, with 7 positions matching TRBD2. CDR1 is SQVTM and CDR2 is ANQGSEA in the germline V gene. V trimming: 6 bases; J trimming: 2 bases; junction bases outside the gene matches: 9. The CDR3 is 15 residues long. In DNA, the CDR3 is TGCAGCGTCTCCCTAACGGGAGGCAACACCGGGGAGCTGTTTTTT. Encoded protein: CSVSLTGGNTGELFF.

The genes are TRBV2 and TRBJ2-7; D may be TRBD1 (6 bases). Between the trimmed V and J ends, which lost 0 bases and 0 bases, there was a span of 9 bases. Per germline, CDR1 SNHLY and CDR2 FYNNEI. The CDR3 runs to 15 residues. The CDR3 DNA follows: TGTGCCAGCAGTGAAGCGGGGGCCATCTCCTACGAGCAGTACTTC. Translation gives CASSEAGAISYEQYF.

This clone was recorded once. The genes are TRBV18 and TRBJ2-3; D is perhaps TRBD1 (6 bases). The CDR3 totals 14 residues. The V and J ends lost 3 bases and 1 base respectively, with 8 bases between them. CDR1 and CDR2 from the germline V gene are KGHSH and LQKENI. The CDR3 bases are TGTGCCAGCTCACCCAACAGGGGCACAGATACGCAGTATTTT. This gives the protein CASSPNRGTDTQYF.

This clone was seen only once. The chain is built from TRBV29-1 and TRBJ2-7; TRBD1 agrees at 9 bases. Trimming at V came to 6 bases and at J to 6 bases, leaving 9 bases not matched to a gene. From germline, CDR1 is SQVTM and CDR2 ANQGSEA. The length of the CDR3 is 13 residues. The CDR3 reads CSVNRDRDGEQYF. The CDR3 coding sequence is TGCAGCGTCAACCGGGACAGGGATGGCGAGCAGTACTTC.

The chain employs TRBV29-1 and TRBJ2-1; tentative D call: TRBD2 (5 bases). Trimming took off 4 bases at V and 6 bases at J, with 16 bases between the two ends. CDR1 and CDR2 (germline): SQVTM, ANQGSEA. The CDR3 spans 14 residues. CDR3 sequence (DNA): TGCAGCGTTGTGGGGAGACACATGTCCAATGAGCAGTTCTTC. Its translation is CSVVGRHMSNEQFF.

The chain combines TRBV18 with TRBJ2-1; 9 nucleotides line up with TRBD2. The V gene's germline CDR1 is KGHSH and CDR2 LQKENI. The CDR3 totals 15 residues. The trim removed 1 base at V and 6 bases at J, leaving 4 bases unmatched. The CDR3 region has the DNA TGTGCCAGCTCACCACTAGCGGGAGTTAGCAATGAGCAGTTCTTC. This gives the protein CASSPLAGVSNEQFF.

The gene calls are TRBV19 and TRBJ2-7; TRBD1 matches 9 bases. Germline lookup yields CDR1 LNHDA and CDR2 SQIVND (reference sequence). J was trimmed by 2 bases and V by 5 bases; bases with no gene match: 7. The CDR3 is 15 residues long. The CDR3 sequence is CASSPTGGRPYEQYF. CDR3 DNA sequence: TGTGCCAGTAGTCCGACAGGGGGAAGACCCTACGAGCAGTACTTC.

The chain recombines TRBV6-4 with TRBJ2-1; 8 bases align to TRBD1. Per germline, CDR1 MRHNA and CDR2 SNTAGT. The CDR3 runs 14 residues. V dropped 5 bases and J dropped 9; count of bases not matched to a gene: 9. CDR3 sequence (DNA): TGTGCCAGCAGTACAAGGACAGGGCAGAGTGAGCAGTTCTTC. Translated: CASSTRTGQSEQFF.

J is TRBJ2-7 and V is TRBV5-1, with 7 positions matching TRBD2. This CDR3 contains 14 residues. From germline, CDR1 is SGHRS and CDR2 YFSETQ. V was clipped by 0 bases and J by 5 bases; unmatched bases: 5. CDR3 coding DNA: TGCGCCAGCAGCTTGGCCAGGCTAGCGGACGAGCAGTACTTC. Its protein is CASSLARLADEQYF.

The rearrangement links TRBV30 to TRBJ1-2; 7 bases map to TRBD1. There are 12 residues in the CDR3. Germline V gene sequence: CDR1 GTSNPN, CDR2 SVGIG (reference sequence). The V and J ends lost 1 base and 8 bases, in that order; junction bases with no gene match: 4. CDR3 DNA sequence: TGTGCCTGGAGTGGAGGGGGCGAGGGCTACACCTTC. It translates to CAWSGGGEGYTF.

This clone was recorded once. This chain connects TRBV5-4 to TRBJ1-6; 9 bases are shared with TRBD1. Trimming took 3 bases from V and 8 from J; bases not matched to a gene: 6. CDR3 length equals 15 residues. Germline values: CDR1 SGHNT, CDR2 YYREEE (reference sequence). CDR3 sequence: CASSSLGQGYSPLHF. For the CDR3, the DNA is TGTGCCAGCAGCTCCCTAGGACAGGGGTATTCACCCCTCCACTTT.

The V call is TRBV18, the J call TRBJ2-5; 10 positions match TRBD1. V shed 3 bases and J 5 bases; nucleotides not matched to a gene: 6. CDR1 KGHSH and CDR2 LQKENI come from the germline V gene. The CDR3 totals 15 residues. CDR3 amino acids: CASSPPDRGMETQYF. CDR3 sequence (DNA): TGTGCCAGCTCACCTCCGGACAGGGGGATGGAGACCCAGTACTTC.

The V call is TRBV5-5, the J call TRBJ2-3; 7 bases agree with TRBD1. After removal of 3 bases from V and 14 bases from J, the junction contained 12 bases not matched to a gene. The CDR3 is 13 amino acids. Looked up from germline, CDR1 is SGHKS and CDR2 is YYEKEE (reference sequence). Here the CDR3 reads CASSSGQTQPPYF. The CDR3 coding sequence is TGTGCCAGCAGCTCGGGACAGACCCAGCCGCCGTATTTT.

The chain uses TRBV7-9 and TRBJ2-7; TRBD2 agrees at 10 bases. Germline-derived CDR1 and CDR2 are SEHNR and FQNEAQ (reference sequence). This CDR3 comprises 15 residues. V lost 3 bases and J lost 4; bases outside the gene matches: 6. The CDR3 DNA sequence: TGTGCCAGCAGCTTTGCTCTAGCGGGAGATTACGAGCAGTACTTC. Translating it yields CASSFALAGDYEQYF.

In this sample, this clone turned up once. The rearrangement links TRBV9 to TRBJ2-1; 8 bases align to TRBD1. Germline-derived CDR1 and CDR2 are SGDLS and YYNGEE. The junction had 13 bases not matched to a gene; V was cut back by 4 bases and J by 7 bases. The CDR3 is made up of 16 amino acids. CDR3 amino acids: CASSSIPGQDRNEQFF. The CDR3, as DNA: TGTGCCAGCAGCTCAATACCGGGACAGGATAGAAATGAGCAGTTCTTC. The full variable domain, with the rest looked up from reference TRBV9 and TRBJ2-1, is DSGVTQTPKHLITATGQRVTLRCSPRSGDLSVYWYQQSLDQGLQFLIQYYNGEERAKGNILERFSAQQFPDLHSELNLSSLELGDSALYFCASSSIPGQDRNEQFFGPGTRLTVL.